This T cell receptor beta chain was recorded in a study of neurological immune-mediated disorders (dated by TCRdb to between 2018 and 2020). About the investigation overall: Among the roughly 34 multiple sclerosis patients, relapsing-remitting MS was present in roughly 30 and secondary progressive MS was present in 3. The 90 to 110 TCR-beta libraries included longitudinal samples, technical triplicates and paired sorted CD4+ and CD8+ T-cell subsets alongside PBMC samples. Of the approximately 66 subjects in the cohort, around 14 were HAM/TSP patients, about 35 were multiple sclerosis patients, and 20 were healthy controls. Using UMI-based sequencing, the study compared peripheral blood TCR-beta repertoires from patients with HTLV-I-associated myelopathy (HAM/TSP), patients with multiple sclerosis, and healthy controls. General findings and caveats noted by the study authors: TCR clonal expansion was highest in HAM/TSP patients and lowest in MS patients, with MS patients falling below even healthy controls. The MS cluster showed no association with clinical or MRI features, and the authors stated that larger cohorts are needed. Repertoires from 18 of 34 MS patients were grouped by phylogenetic analysis into a cluster of related CDR3 sequences, suggesting a possible repertoire-level signature. No identical CDR3 amino acid sequences were found to be shared among expanded clones across subjects, suggesting that TCR-beta repertoires were private in all groups.

For unsorted PBMC libraries, 2 million PBMCs were used after storage in RNAlater at -80 degrees C until RNA extraction. Multiple sclerosis patients were enrolled in a US clinical protocol under which disease progression was evaluated by magnetic resonance imaging. Peripheral blood underwent Ficoll-Hypaque density gradient centrifugation to isolate PBMCs, which were then cryopreserved in liquid nitrogen. There are 15 amino acids in the CDR3, from cysteine to phenylalanine inclusive. Just CDR3 DNA is preserved here, 45 bases in frame from base 1. Looking up the germline V gene (reference sequence) yields CDR1 DFQATT and CDR2 SNEGSKA. V and J lose 6 bases and 6 bases, and a span of 18 bases separates them. cDNA was synthesized by template-switch 5'RACE using a primer with a 10-nucleotide random unique molecular identifier that tagged each TCR transcript. Every sequencing run yielded over 170 million TCR-beta sequences covering 15-18 subjects. The RNeasy kit was used for extraction of total RNA. The KAPA Real-time Library Amplification kit was used to amplify TCR-beta VDJ regions with primers targeting the TCR constant region and the 5'RACE anchor. A first PCR added sample indexes and Illumina adaptors, and a second PCR then raised library yield. After Ampure bead purification, the TCR product of roughly 650 bp was size-selected on a 2% E-gel SizeSelection system. Library quality was checked on a Bioanalyzer, concentration was measured with Qubit, and libraries were quantified with the Kapa Library Quantification kit before pooling. An Illumina HiSeq 2500 sequenced the libraries paired-end 2 x 150 bp. To increase sequence diversity, 25-30% phiX was spiked into each library pool. Processing in the source paper ran as follows. Quality-filtered reads were processed with the UMI-based MiGEC pipeline, and over 90% of raw TCR sequences were removed by the MiGEC pipeline during error correction. VDJ genes were aligned to IMGT germline references, and each clonotype was defined by a unique CDR3 amino acid sequence together with V-J genes. Clonal expansion, Shannon diversity, and CDR3 relatedness (CalcPairwiseDistances, ClusterSamples) were evaluated with VDJtools, and phylogenetic trees were built with CLCbio workbench. Using coefficient-of-variation modelling across technical triplicates, the study counted a clone as expanded if it had at least 8 unique UMIs. TCRdb cleaned the public reads at Q25 with fastp, built clones with MiXCR and kept in-frame beta chains. Rows are unified per CDR3 protein, each entry keeping the most common DNA and genes. In this record, the V and J calls reflect TCRdb's handling and not the investigators' own analysis. The sample includes roughly 75,000 distinct CDR3 sequences, with about 2.5% observed a single time. The leading ten clones occupy 1.1% of the sample.

In this sample, this clonotype turned up many times. There is no known antigen for this receptor. No base qualities exist here, and no much larger clone lies one base off it. The material sequenced was PBMCs. The chain links TRBV20-1 with TRBJ1-6; the D gene assignment is ambiguous. This TCR came from a woman in her thirties with multiple sclerosis. CDR3 reads: CSAPTGRNFNSPLHF. The nucleotide sequence reads TGCAGTGCCCCGACCGGGAGAAATTTTAATTCACCCCTCCACTTT.